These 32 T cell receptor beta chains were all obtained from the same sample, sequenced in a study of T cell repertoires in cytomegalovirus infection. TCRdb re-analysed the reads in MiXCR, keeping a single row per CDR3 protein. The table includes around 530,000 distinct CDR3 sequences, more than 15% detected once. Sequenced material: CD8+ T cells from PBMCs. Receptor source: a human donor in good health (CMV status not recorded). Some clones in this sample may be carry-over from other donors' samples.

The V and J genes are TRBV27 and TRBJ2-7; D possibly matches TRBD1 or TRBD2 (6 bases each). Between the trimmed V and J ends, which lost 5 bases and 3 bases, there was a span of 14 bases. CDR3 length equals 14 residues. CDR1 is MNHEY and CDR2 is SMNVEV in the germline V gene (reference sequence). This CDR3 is CASSLRGANYEQYF. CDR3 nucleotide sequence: TGTGCCAGCAGTCTAAGGGGGGCCAACTACGAGCAGTACTTC.

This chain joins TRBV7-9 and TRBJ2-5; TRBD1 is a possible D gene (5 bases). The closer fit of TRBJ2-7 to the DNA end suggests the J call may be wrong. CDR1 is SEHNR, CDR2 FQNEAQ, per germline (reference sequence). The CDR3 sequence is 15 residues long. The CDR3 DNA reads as TGTGCCAGCAGCTCCCCAGTTAGGGGTAAGAACGAGCAGTACTTC. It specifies CASSSPVRGKNEQYF.

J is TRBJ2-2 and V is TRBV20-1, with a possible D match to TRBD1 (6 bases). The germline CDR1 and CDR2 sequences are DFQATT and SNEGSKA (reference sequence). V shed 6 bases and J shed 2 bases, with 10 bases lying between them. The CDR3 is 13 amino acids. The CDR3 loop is CSAGGVNTGELFF. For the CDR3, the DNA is TGCAGTGCAGGGGGTGTCAACACCGGGGAGCTGTTTTTT.

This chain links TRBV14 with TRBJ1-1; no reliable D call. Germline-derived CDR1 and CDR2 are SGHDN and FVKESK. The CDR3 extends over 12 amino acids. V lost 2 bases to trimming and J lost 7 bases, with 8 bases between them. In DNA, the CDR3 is TGTGCCAGCAGCCAACGACCTCGTGAAGCTTTCTTT. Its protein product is CASSQRPREAFF.

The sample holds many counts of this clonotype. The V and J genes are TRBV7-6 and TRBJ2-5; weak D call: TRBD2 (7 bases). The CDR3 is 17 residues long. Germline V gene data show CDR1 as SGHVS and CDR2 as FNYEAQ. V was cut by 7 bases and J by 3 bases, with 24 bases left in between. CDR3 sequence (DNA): TGTGCCAGCATTCCCGAGGGGGAGGGGGAACAAAAAGAGACCCAGTACTTC. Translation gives CASIPEGEGEQKETQYF.

The CDR3 DNA follows: TGCGCCAGCAGCCACCCGGGACAGGTCTACGAGCAGTACTTC. The encoded protein is CASSHPGQVYEQYF. The chain recombines TRBV4-1 with TRBJ2-7; 8 bases fit TRBD1. CDR3 size: 14 residues. Looked up from germline, CDR1 is MGHRA and CDR2 is YSYEKL. After removal of 3 bases from V and 3 bases from J, the junction contained 4 bases not matched to a gene.

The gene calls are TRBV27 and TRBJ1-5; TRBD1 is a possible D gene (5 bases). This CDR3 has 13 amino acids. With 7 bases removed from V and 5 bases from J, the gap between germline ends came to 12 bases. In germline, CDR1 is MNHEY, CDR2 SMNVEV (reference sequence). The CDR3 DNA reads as TGTGCCAGCAAGGGGATAGGGGATCAGCCCCAGCATTTT. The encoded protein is CASKGIGDQPQHF.

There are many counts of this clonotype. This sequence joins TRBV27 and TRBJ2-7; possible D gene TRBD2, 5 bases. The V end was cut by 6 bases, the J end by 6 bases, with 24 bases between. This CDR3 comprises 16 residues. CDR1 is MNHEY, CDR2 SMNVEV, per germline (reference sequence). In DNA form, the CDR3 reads TGTGCCAGCAGCCCGAGTGCGATGGTTCCGCGGGCCGAGCAGTACTTC. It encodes CASSPSAMVPRAEQYF.

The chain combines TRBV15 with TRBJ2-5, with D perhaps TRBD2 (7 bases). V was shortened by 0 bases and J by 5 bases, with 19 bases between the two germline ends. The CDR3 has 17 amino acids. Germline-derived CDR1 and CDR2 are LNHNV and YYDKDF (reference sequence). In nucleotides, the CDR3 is TGTGCCACCAGCAGAGATGCGGGGGCCCACCGGTTTGAGACCCAGTACTTC. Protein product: CATSRDAGAHRFETQYF.

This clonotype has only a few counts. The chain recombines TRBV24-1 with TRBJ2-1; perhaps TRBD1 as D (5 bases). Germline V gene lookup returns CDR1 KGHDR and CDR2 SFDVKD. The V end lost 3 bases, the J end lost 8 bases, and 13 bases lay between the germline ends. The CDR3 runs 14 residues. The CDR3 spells CATSDPSEGDEQFF. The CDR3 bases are TGTGCCACCAGTGATCCGAGTGAAGGGGATGAGCAGTTCTTC.

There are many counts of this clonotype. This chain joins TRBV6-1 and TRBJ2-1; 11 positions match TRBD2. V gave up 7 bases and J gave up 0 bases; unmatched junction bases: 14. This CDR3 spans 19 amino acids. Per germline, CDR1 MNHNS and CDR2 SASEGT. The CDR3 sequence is CASIPKLAGGMSSYNEQFF. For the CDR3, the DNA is TGTGCCAGCATTCCCAAGTTAGCGGGAGGGATGAGCTCCTACAATGAGCAGTTCTTC.

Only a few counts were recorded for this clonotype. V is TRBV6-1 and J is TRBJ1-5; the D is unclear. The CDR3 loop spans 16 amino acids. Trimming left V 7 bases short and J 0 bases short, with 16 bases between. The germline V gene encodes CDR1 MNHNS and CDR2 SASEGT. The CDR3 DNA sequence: TGTGCCAGCAATCAGTGGACCGAAGATAGCAATCAGCCCCAGCATTTT. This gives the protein CASNQWTEDSNQPQHF.

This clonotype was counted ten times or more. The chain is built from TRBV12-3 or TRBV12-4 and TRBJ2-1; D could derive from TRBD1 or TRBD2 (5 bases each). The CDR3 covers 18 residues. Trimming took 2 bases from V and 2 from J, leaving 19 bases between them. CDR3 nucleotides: TGTGCCAGCAGTTTATCCTCCCAATCAGGGAGCGCCTACAATGAGCAGTTCTTC. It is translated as CASSLSSQSGSAYNEQFF.

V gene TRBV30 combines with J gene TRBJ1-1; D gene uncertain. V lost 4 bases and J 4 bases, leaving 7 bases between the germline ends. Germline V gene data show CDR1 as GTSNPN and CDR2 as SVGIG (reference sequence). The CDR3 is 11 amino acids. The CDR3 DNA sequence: TGTGCCTGGACCCACGGCACTGAAGCTTTCTTT. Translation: CAWTHGTEAFF.

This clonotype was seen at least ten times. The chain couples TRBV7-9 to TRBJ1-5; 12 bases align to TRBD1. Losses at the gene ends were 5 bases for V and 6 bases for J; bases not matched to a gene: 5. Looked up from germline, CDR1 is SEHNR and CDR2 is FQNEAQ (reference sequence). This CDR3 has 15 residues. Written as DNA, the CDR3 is TGTGCCAGCAGCCTGGGACAGGGGGCGGCTCAGCCCCAGCATTTT. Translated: CASSLGQGAAQPQHF.

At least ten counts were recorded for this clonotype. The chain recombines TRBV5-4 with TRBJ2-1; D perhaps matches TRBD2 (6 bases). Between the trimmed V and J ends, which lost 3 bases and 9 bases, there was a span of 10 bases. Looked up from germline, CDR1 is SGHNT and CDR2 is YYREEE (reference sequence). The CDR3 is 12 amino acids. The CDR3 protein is CASSSFGGEQFF. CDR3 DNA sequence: TGTGCCAGCAGCTCCTTCGGGGGTGAGCAGTTCTTC.

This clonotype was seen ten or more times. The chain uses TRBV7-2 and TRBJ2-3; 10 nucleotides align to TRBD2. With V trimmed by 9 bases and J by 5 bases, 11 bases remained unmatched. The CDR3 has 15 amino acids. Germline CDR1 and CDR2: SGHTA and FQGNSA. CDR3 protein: CARGQRGGVVDTQYF. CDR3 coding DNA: TGTGCCAGGGGCCAGCGGGGGGGCGTAGTAGATACGCAGTATTTT.

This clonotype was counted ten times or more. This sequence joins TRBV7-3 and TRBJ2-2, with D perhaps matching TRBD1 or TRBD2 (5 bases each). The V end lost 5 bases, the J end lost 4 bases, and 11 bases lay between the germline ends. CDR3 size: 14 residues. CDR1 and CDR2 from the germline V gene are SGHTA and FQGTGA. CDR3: CASSVGTVTGELFF. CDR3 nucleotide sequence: TGTGCCAGCAGCGTCGGGACGGTCACCGGGGAGCTGTTTTTT.

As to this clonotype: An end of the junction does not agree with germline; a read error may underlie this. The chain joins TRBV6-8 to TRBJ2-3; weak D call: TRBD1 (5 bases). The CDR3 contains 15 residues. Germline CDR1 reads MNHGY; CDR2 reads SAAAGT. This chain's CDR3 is CASSPTGGSTGTQYF. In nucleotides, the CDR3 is TGTGCCAGCAGCCCAACTGGCGGAAGCACAGGTACGCAGTATTTT.

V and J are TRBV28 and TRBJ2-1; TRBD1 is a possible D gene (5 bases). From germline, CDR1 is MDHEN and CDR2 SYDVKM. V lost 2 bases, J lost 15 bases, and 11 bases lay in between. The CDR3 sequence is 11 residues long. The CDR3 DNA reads TGTGCCAGCAGTTTAAGGGGCTCCTGGTTCTTC. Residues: CASSLRGSWFF.

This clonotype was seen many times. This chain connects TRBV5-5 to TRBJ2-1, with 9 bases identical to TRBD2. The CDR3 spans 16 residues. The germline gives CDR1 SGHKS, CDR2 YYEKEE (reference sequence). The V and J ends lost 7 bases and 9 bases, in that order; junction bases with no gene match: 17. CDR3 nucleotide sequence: TGTGCCAGCCACACCAAGGCGGGACTAGCCAATCTTGAGCAGTTCTTC. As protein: CASHTKAGLANLEQFF.

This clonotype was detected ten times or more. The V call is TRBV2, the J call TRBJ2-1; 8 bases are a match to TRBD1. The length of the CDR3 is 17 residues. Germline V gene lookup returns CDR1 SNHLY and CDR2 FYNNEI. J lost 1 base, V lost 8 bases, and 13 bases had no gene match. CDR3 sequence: CASGLNRGTGSYNEQFF. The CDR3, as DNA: TGTGCCAGCGGCCTAAACCGTGGGACAGGTTCCTACAATGAGCAGTTCTTC.

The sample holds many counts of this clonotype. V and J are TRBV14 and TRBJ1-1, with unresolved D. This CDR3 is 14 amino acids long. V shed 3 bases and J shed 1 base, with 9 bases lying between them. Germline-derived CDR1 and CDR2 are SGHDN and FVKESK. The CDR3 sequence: CASSQETENTEAFF. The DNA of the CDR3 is TGTGCCAGCAGCCAGGAAACGGAGAACACTGAAGCTTTCTTT.

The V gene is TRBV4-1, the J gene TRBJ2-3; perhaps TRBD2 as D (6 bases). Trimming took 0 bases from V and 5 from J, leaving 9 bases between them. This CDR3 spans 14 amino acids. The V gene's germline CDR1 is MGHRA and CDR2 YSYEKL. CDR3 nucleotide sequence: TGCGCCAGCAGCCAAGAGGAGGGGAGAGATACGCAGTATTTT. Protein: CASSQEEGRDTQYF.

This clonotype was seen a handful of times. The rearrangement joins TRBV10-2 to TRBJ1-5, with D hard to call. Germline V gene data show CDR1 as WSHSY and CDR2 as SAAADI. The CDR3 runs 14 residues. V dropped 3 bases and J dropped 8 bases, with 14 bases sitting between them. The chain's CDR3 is CASSEKAVREPQHF. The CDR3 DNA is TGCGCCAGCAGTGAAAAGGCAGTTCGGGAGCCCCAGCATTTT.

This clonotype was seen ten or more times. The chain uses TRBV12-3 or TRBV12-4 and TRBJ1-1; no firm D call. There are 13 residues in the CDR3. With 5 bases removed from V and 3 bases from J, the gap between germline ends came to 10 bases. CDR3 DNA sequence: TGTGCCAGCAGTCCTCATATGGACACTGAAGCTTTCTTT. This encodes CASSPHMDTEAFF.

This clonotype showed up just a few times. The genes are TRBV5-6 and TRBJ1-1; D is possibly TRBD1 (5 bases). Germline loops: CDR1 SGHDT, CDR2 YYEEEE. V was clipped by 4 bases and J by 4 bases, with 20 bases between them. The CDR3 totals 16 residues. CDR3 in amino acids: CASSPGTFSPITEAFF. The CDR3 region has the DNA TGTGCCAGCAGCCCCGGGACTTTTTCCCCGATCACTGAAGCTTTCTTT.

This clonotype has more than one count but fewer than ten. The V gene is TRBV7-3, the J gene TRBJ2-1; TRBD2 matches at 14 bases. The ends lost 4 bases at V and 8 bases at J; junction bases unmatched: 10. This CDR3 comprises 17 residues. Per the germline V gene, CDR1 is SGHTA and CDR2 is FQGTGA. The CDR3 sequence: CASSSGTSGSSPYEQFF. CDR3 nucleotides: TGTGCCAGCAGCTCCGGGACTAGCGGGAGTTCACCCTATGAGCAGTTCTTC.

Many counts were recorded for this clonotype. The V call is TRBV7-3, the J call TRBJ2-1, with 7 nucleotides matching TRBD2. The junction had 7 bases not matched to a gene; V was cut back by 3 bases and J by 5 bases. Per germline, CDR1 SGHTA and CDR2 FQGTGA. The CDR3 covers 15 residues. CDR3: CASSFERGSHNEQFF. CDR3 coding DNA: TGTGCCAGCAGCTTCGAGCGGGGCTCGCACAATGAGCAGTTCTTC. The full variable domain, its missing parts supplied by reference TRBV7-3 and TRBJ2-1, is GAGVSQTPSNKVTEKGKYVELRCDPISGHTALYWYRQSLGQGPEFLIYFQGTGAADDSGLPNDRFFAVRPEGSVSTLKIQRTERGDSAVYLCASSFERGSHNEQFFGPGTRLTVL.

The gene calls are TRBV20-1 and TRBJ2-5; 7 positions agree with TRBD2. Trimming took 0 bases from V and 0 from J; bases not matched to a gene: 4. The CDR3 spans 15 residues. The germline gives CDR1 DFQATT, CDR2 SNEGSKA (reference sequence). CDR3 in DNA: TGCAGTGCTAGAGATCTAGCGGCTTACCAAGAGACCCAGTACTTC. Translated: CSARDLAAYQETQYF.

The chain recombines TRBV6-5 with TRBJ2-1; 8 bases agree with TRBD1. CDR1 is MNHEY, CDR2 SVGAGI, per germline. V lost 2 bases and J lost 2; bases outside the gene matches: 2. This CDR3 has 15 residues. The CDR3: CASSYADRAYNEQFF. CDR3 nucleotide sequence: TGTGCCAGCAGTTACGCGGACAGGGCCTACAATGAGCAGTTCTTC.

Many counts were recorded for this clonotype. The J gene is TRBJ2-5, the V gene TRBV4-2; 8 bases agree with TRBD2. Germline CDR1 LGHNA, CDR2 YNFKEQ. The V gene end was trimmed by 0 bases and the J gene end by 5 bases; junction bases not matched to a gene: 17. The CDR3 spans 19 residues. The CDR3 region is CASSQEPPGSGRPGETQYF. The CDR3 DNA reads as TGTGCCAGCAGCCAAGAGCCCCCAGGAAGCGGGAGACCGGGTGAGACCCAGTACTTC.